The T cell receptor (beta chain) under discussion was sequenced for a study of CD8+CD57+ T cells in acquired aplastic anemia. Study-wide context: CD4+ and CD8+ cells, once sorted, gave DNA averaging around 3.4 ug. Study-wide results and caveats: No significant patient-versus-control difference appeared in CD8+ Simpson's diversity. Researchers report that about 28 CD8+ CDR3 sequences appeared in both patients and controls.

Germline V CDR1 and CDR2: SGDLS, YYNGEE. After removal of 3 bases from V and 0 bases from J, the junction contained 7 bases not matched to a gene. This CDR3 has 16 residues. Whoever was chosen for sequencing had shown CD8+CD57+ cell expansion by flow cytometry. Patients were treatment-naive when blood was sampled. Genomic DNA, the template, was used for profiling of the TCR beta VDJ and CDR3. TCRdb re-called the reads with MiXCR, one entry per CDR3 protein. The data show approximately 150,000 distinct CDR3 sequences, roughly 50% seen once. To note about this clonotype: The antigen remains undetermined.

This receptor was identified in a human donor with aplastic anemia. The material sequenced was sorted CD4+, CD8+, or CD8+CD57+ T cells (not recorded which) from PBMCs. V usage is TRBV9 and J usage is TRBJ2-5, with 8 bases fitting TRBD2. CDR3 sequence (DNA): TGTGCCAGCAGCGAAGAGCGGGGGCGGTACCAAGAGACCCAGTACTTC. Translation gives CASSEERGRYQETQYF.